The 8 T cell receptor beta chains reported below all come from one sample, sequenced in a study of T cells after posttransplantation cyclophosphamide. Cyclophosphamide on days +3 and +4 followed busulfan-fludarabine conditioning and a marrow graft. The method was immunoSEQ multiplex PCR; TCRdb's version includes in-frame clones alone and lacks a portion of them. Altogether about 17,000 clones were found in the sample, and no singletons occur. The specimen comprised PBMCs, sampled after allogeneic stem cell transplant with posttransplant cyclophosphamide. These receptors came from a female patient aged 30 to 40 who received an allogeneic stem cell transplant from a related donor, was CMV-positive, and had no GVHD. The graft donor may account for some of the T cells.

This clone was seen ten or more times. This sequence joins TRBV7-3 and TRBJ1-1, with D possibly being TRBD1 (5 bases). CDR3 length: 13 amino acids. Germline V lookup: CDR1 SGHTA, CDR2 FQGTGA. V was cut by 5 bases and J by 5 bases, with 12 bases left in between. CDR3 loop: CASSGRGRTEAFF. The CDR3 DNA follows: TGTGCCAGCAGCGGACGGGGGAGAACTGAAGCTTTCTTT.

This clone came up many times. The V call is TRBV6-5, the J call TRBJ2-1; 7 bases are shared with TRBD2. Germline V CDR1 and CDR2: MNHEY, SVGAGI. The CDR3 runs 14 residues. J lost 9 bases, V lost 6 bases, and 11 bases had no gene match. The CDR3 region is CASRPRGAGSEQFF. The CDR3 coding sequence is TGTGCCAGCAGGCCCCGCGGAGCGGGATCTGAGCAGTTCTTC.

This chain links TRBV15 with TRBJ1-1; the D is unclear. V lost 0 bases and J 0 bases, leaving 11 bases between the germline ends. CDR1 is LNHNV, CDR2 YYDKDF, per germline (reference sequence). The length of the CDR3 is 16 residues. Written as DNA, the CDR3 is TGTGCCACCAGCAGAGATTACGGGATAATGAACACTGAAGCTTTCTTT. Encoded protein: CATSRDYGIMNTEAFF.

This clone was detected many times. The chain has TRBV10-1 and TRBJ2-2; D call uncertain. Looked up from germline, CDR1 is WNHNN and CDR2 is SYGVQD (reference sequence). The CDR3 runs to 13 residues. Trimming shortened V by 3 bases and J by 1 base, and 3 bases separated the two germline ends. DNA for the CDR3: TGCGCCAGCAGTGATCGGAACACCGGGGAGCTGTTTTTT. As protein: CASSDRNTGELFF.

This clone has a count of ten or more. This chain uses TRBV19 with TRBJ2-1, with 8 bases aligning to TRBD2. The CDR3 has 18 residues. Germline CDR1 and CDR2: LNHDA and SQIVND (reference sequence). V lost 3 bases to trimming and J lost 3 bases; unmatched junction nucleotides: 13. The CDR3 nucleotides read TGTGCCAGTAGTATTTCCAGAATCACTAGCGGTAACTACAATGAGCAGTTCTTC. It yields the protein CASSISRITSGNYNEQFF. The variable domain in full, with the rest retrieved from reference TRBV19 and TRBJ2-1, is DGGITQSPKYLFRKEGQNVTLSCEQNLNHDAMYWYRQDPGQGLRLIYYSQIVNDFQKGDIAEGYSVSREKKESFPLTVTSAQKNPTAFYLCASSISRITSGNYNEQFFGPGTRLTVL.

This clone was observed many times. The V call is TRBV7-9, the J call TRBJ2-1; 8 positions agree with TRBD1. With V trimmed by 2 bases and J by 4 bases, 16 bases remained unmatched. CDR1 is SEHNR, CDR2 FQNEAQ, per germline (reference sequence). The CDR3 spans 19 residues. The DNA of the CDR3 is TGTGCCAGCAGCTTATTATCTATAAAGGGAACAGGGGGATACAATGAGCAGTTCTTC. It yields the protein CASSLLSIKGTGGYNEQFF. Full variable domain (remainder filled in from reference TRBV7-9 and TRBJ2-1): DTGVSQNPRHKITKRGQNVTFRCDPISEHNRLYWYRQTLGQGPEFLTYFQNEAQLEKSRLLSDRFSAERPKGSFSTLEIQRTEQGDSAMYLCASSLLSIKGTGGYNEQFFGPGTRLTVL.

This clone was counted ten times or more. J is TRBJ2-1 and V is TRBV6-5; TRBD2 aligns across 8 bases. From germline, CDR1 is MNHEY and CDR2 SVGAGI. The CDR3 has 14 residues. V lost 2 bases, J lost 8 bases, and 5 bases stayed unmatched. CDR3 DNA sequence: TGTGCCAGCAGTTACGGGAGCGGGAGAGATGAGCAGTTCTTC. Its protein is CASSYGSGRDEQFF.

The sample holds many counts of this clone. CDR3 residues: CASSTRTEIYGYTF. CDR3 DNA: TGTGCCAGCAGTACTAGGACGGAGATCTATGGCTACACCTTC. The chain is built from TRBV6-5 and TRBJ1-2; D call uncertain. The CDR3 sequence is 14 residues long. Between the trimmed V and J ends, which lost 5 bases and 4 bases, there was a span of 14 bases. Germline CDR1 and CDR2: MNHEY and SVGAGI.